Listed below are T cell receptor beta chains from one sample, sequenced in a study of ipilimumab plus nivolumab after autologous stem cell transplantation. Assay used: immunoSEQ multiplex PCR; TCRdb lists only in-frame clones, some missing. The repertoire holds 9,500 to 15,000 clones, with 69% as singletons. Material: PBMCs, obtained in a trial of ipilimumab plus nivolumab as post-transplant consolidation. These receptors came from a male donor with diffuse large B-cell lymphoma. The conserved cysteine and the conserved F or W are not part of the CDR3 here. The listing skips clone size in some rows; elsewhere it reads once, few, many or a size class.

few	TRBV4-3	ASSPGRAVFNEQY
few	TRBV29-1	SVALGAGGYT
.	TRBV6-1	ASDREPNQPQH
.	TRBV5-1	ASSLAGVGINEQF
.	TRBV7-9	ASSYQQLMNTEAF
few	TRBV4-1	ASSQEGYNEQF
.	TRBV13	ASSLRAGLTDTQY
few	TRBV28	ASSPHQGTYEQY
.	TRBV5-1	ASSYRGAEGYT
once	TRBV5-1	ASSLVGQTEAF
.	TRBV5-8	ASSLGGFPHEQY
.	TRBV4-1	ASSQGLQGLGDQPQH
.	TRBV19	ASAFVFRSNNEQF